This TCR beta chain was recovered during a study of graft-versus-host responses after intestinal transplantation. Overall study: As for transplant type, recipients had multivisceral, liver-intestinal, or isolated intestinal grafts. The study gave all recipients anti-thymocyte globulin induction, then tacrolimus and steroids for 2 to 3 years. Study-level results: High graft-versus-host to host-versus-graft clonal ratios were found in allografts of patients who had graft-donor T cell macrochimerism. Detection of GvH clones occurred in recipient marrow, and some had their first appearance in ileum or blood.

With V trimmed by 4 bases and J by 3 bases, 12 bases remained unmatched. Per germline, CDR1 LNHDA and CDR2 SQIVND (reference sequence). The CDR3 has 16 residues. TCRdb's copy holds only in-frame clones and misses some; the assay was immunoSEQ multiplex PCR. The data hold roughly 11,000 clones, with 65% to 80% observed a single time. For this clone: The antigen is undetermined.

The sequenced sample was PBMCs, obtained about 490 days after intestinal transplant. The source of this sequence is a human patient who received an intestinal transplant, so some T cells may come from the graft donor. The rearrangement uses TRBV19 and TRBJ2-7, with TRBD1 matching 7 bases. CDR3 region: CASSTFGTDGFYEQYF. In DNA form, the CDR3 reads TGTGCCAGTAGTACCTTCGGGACAGACGGGTTCTACGAGCAGTACTTC. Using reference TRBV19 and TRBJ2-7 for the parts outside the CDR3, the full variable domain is DGGITQSPKYLFRKEGQNVTLSCEQNLNHDAMYWYRQDPGQGLRLIYYSQIVNDFQKGDIAEGYSVSREKKESFPLTVTSAQKNPTAFYLCASSTFGTDGFYEQYFGPGTRLTVT.